This T cell receptor (beta chain) was sequenced for a study of PD-L1 blockade in urothelial cancer. Study-level background: Patients went on atezolizumab in the mid-2010s, receiving 1,200 mg intravenously every 3 weeks.

Locally advanced or metastatic urothelial carcinoma affected all patients. The number of samples from each patient was between 1 and 8, taken pretreatment and on-treatment. The germline gives CDR1 MNHNS, CDR2 SASEGT. The V and J ends lost 7 bases and 2 bases, in that order; junction bases with no gene match: 4. The CDR3 extends over 13 amino acids. The data were produced by immunoSEQ multiplex PCR, yet TCRdb's version contains in-frame clones alone and is incomplete. The data hold roughly 84,000 clones, with 82% observed a single time. Sequences were derived from PBMCs, sampled around atezolizumab (anti-PD-L1) treatment. The rearrangement links TRBV6-1 to TRBJ2-7; 8 bases line up with TRBD1. The TCR comes from a man in his 70s with urothelial cancer. DNA for the CDR3: TGTGCCAGCACCCGGACAGGGACCTACGAGCAGTACTTC. Amino acids: CASTRTGTYEQYF.